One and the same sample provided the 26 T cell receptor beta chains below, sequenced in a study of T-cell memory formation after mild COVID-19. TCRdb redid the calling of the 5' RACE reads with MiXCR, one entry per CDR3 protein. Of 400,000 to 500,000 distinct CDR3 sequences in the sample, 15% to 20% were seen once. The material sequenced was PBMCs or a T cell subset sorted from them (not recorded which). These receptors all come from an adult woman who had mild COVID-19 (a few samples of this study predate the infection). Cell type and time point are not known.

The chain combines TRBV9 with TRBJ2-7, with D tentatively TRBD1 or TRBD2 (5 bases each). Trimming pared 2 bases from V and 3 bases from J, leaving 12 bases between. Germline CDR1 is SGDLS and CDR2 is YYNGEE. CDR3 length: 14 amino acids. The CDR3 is CASSVSGPGYEQYF. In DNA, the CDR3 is TGTGCCAGCAGCGTCTCGGGGCCGGGCTACGAGCAGTACTTC.

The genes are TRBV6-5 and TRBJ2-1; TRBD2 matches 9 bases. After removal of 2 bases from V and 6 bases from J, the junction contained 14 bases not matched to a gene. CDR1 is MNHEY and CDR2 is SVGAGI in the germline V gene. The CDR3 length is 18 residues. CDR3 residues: CASSYTGSGRMGVNEQFF. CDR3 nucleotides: TGTGCCAGCAGTTACACTGGGAGCGGGAGGATGGGGGTCAATGAGCAGTTCTTC.

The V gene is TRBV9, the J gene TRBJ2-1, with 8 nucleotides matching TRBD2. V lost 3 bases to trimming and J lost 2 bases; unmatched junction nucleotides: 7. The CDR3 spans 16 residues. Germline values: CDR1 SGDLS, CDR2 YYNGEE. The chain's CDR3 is CASSAPTSGAYNEQFF. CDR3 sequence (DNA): TGTGCCAGCAGCGCCCCCACTAGCGGAGCCTACAATGAGCAGTTCTTC. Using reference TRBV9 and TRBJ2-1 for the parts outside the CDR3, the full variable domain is DSGVTQTPKHLITATGQRVTLRCSPRSGDLSVYWYQQSLDQGLQFLIQYYNGEERAKGNILERFSAQQFPDLHSELNLSSLELGDSALYFCASSAPTSGAYNEQFFGPGTRLTVL.

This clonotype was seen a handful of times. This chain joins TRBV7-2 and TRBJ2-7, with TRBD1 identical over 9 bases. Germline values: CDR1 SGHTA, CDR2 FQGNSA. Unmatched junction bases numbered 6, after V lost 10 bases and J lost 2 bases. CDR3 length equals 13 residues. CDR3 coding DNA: TGTGCCATTGGGACAGGGAGGACCTACGAGCAGTACTTC. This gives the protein CAIGTGRTYEQYF.

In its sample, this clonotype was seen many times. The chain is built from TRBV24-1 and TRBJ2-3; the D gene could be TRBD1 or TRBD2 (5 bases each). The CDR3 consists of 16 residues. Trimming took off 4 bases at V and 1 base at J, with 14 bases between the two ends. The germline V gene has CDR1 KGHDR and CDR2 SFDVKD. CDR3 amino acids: CATSDLELGGTDTQYF. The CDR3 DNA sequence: TGTGCCACCAGTGACCTAGAACTAGGGGGCACAGATACGCAGTATTTT.

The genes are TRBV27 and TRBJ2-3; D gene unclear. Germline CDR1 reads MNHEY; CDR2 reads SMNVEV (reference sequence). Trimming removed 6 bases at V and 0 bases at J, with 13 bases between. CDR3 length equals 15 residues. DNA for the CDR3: TGTGCCAGCAGAAGCTTCGGTGCTAGCACAGATACGCAGTATTTT. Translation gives CASRSFGASTDTQYF.

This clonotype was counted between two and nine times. CDR3 DNA: TGTGCCAGCAGCCAAGGGTCAAGTGAGCAGTTCTTC. Translated: CASSQGSSEQFF. V is TRBV3-1 and J is TRBJ2-1; no reliable D call. The CDR3 contains 12 residues. V shed 1 base and J shed 9 bases, with 7 bases lying between them. The germline gives CDR1 LGHDT, CDR2 YNNKEL (reference sequence).

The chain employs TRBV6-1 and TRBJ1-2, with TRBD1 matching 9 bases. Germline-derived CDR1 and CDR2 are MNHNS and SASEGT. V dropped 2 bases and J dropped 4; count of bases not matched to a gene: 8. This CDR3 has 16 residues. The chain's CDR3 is CASSESDRGAGYGYTF. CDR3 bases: TGTGCCAGCAGTGAATCCGACAGGGGGGCTGGCTATGGCTACACCTTC.

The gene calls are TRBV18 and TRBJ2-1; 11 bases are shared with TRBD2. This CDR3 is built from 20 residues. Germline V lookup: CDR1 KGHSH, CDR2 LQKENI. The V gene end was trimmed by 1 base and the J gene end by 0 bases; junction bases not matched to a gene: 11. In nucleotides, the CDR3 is TGTGCCAGCTCACCACGGGCTAGCGGGGGGCATTCCGACTCCTACAATGAGCAGTTCTTC. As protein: CASSPRASGGHSDSYNEQFF.

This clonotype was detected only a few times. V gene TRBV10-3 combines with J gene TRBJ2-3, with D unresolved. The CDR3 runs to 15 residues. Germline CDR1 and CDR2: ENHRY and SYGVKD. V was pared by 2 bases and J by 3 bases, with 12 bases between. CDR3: CAISEAGRPTDTQYF. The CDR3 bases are TGTGCCATCAGTGAGGCTGGCAGGCCGACAGATACGCAGTATTTT.

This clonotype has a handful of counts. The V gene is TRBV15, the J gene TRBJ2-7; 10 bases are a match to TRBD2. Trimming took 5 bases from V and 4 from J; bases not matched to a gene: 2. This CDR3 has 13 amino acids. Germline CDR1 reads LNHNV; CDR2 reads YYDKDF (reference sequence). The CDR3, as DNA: TGTGCCACCAGCGTGACTAGCGGGTACGAGCAGTACTTC. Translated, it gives CATSVTSGYEQYF.

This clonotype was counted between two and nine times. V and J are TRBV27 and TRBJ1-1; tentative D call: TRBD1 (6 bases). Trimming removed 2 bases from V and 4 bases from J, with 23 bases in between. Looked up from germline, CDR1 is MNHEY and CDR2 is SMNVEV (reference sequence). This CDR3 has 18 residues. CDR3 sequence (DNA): TGTGCCAGCAGTTTAGGCCCCGGACAGTCCTGGGGGGTCACTGAAGCTTTCTTT. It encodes CASSLGPGQSWGVTEAFF.

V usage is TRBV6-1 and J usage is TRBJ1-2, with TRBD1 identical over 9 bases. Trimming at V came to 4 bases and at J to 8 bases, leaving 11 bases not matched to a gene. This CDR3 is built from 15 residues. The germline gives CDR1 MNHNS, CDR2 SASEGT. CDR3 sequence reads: CASSGRDRVFSGYTF. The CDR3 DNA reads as TGTGCCAGCAGTGGCCGGGACAGGGTTTTTTCCGGCTACACCTTC.

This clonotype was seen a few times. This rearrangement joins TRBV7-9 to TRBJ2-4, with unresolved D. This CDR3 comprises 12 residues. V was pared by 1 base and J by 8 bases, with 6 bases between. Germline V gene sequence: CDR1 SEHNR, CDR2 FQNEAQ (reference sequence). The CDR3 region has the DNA TGTGCCAGCAGCTTAGTAGGGTACATTCAGTACTTC. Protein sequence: CASSLVGYIQYF.

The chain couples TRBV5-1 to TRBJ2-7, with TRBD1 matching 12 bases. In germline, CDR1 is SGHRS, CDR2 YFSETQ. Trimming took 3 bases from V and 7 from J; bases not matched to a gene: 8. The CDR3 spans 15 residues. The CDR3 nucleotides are TGCGCCAGCAGCTACACCGGGACAGGGGGCTTGGAGCAGTACTTC. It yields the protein CASSYTGTGGLEQYF.

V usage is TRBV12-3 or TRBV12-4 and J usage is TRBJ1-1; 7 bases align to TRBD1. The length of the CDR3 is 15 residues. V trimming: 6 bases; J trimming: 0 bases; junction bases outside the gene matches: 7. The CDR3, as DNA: TGTGCCAGCAGCTGGGGACAGAGCATGAACACTGAAGCTTTCTTT. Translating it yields CASSWGQSMNTEAFF.

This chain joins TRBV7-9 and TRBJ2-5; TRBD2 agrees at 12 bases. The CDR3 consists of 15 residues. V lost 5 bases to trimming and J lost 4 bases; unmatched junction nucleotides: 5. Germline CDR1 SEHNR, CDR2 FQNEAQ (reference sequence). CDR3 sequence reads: CASSQSTSGGETQYF. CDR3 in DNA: TGTGCCAGCAGCCAATCGACTAGCGGGGGAGAGACCCAGTACTTC. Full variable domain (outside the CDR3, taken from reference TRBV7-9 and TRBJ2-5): DTGVSQNPRHKITKRGQNVTFRCDPISEHNRLYWYRQTLGQGPEFLTYFQNEAQLEKSRLLSDRFSAERPKGSFSTLEIQRTEQGDSAMYLCASSQSTSGGETQYFGPGTRLLVL.

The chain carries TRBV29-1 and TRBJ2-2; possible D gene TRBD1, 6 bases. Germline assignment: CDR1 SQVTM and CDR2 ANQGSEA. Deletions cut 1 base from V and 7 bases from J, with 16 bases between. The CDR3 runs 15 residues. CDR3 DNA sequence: TGCAGCGTTGAAGGGGGGCAAGTGGATCACGGGGAGCTGTTTTTT. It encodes CSVEGGQVDHGELFF.

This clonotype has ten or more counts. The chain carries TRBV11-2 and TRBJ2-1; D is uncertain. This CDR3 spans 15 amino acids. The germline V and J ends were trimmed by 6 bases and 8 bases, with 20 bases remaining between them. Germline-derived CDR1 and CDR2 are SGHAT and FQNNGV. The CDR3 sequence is CASSLGRADYHEQFF. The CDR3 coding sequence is TGTGCCAGCAGTCTAGGCCGGGCCGATTATCATGAGCAGTTCTTC.

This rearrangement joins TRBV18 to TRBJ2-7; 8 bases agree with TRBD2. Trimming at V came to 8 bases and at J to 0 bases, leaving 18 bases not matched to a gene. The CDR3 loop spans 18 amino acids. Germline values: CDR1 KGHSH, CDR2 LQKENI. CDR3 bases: TGTGCCAGCACGCACCGTACTAGCGGTCCCGATAGCTCCTACGAGCAGTACTTC. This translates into CASTHRTSGPDSSYEQYF.

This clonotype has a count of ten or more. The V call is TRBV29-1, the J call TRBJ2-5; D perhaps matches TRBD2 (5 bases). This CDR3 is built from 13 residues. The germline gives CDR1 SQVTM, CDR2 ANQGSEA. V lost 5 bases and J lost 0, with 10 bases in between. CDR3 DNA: TGCAGCGTTAGGAGGTCTCACCAAGAGACCCAGTACTTC. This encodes CSVRRSHQETQYF.

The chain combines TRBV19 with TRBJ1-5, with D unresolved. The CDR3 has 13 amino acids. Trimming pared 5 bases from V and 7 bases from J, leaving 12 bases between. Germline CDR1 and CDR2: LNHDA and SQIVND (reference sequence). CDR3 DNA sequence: TGTGCCAGTAGTTCCCGAGTACAGCAGCCCCAGCATTTT. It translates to CASSSRVQQPQHF. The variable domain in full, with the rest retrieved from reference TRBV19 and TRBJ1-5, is DGGITQSPKYLFRKEGQNVTLSCEQNLNHDAMYWYRQDPGQGLRLIYYSQIVNDFQKGDIAEGYSVSREKKESFPLTVTSAQKNPTAFYLCASSSRVQQPQHFGDGTRLSIL.

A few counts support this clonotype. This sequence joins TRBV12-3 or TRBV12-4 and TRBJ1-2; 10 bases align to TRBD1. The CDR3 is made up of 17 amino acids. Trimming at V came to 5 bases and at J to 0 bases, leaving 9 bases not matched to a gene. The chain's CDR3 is CASSPRQGASSNYGYTF. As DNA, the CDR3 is TGTGCCAGCAGTCCCAGACAGGGGGCCTCCTCTAACTATGGCTACACCTTC.

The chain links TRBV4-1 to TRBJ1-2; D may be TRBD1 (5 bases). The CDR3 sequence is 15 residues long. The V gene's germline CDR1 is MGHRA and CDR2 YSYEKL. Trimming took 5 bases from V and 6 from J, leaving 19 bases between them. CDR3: CASSSSRGRIDGYTF. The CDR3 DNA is TGCGCCAGCAGCTCTTCACGGGGGAGAATAGATGGCTACACCTTC.

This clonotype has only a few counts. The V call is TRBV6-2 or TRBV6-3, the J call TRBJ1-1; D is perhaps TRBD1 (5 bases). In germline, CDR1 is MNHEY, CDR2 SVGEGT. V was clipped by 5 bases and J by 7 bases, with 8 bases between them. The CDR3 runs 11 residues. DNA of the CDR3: TGTGCCAGCAGTCCGGGACTTGAAGCTTTCTTT. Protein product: CASSPGLEAFF.

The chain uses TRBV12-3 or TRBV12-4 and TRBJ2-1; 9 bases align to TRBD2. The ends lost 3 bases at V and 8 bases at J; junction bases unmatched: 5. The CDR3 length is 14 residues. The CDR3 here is CASSLTSGGHEQFF. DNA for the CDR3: TGTGCCAGCAGTTTGACTAGCGGTGGGCATGAGCAGTTCTTC.